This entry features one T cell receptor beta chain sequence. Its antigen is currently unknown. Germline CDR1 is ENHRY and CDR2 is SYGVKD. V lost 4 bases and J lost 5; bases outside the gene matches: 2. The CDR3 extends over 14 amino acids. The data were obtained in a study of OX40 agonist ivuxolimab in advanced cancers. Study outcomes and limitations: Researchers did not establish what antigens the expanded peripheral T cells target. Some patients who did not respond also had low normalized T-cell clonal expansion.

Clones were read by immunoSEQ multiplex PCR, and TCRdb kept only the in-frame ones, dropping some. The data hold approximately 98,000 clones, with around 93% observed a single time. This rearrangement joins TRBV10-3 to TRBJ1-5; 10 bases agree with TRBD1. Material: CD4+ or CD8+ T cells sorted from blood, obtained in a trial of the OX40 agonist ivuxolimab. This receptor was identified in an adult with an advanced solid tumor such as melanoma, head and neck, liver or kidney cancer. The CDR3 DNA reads TGTGCCATCAGTGCTGGACAGGGGGATCAGCCCCAGCATTTT. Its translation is CAISAGQGDQPQHF.